The 18 T cell receptor beta chains below were found in one sample sequenced in a study of CD8 T cells in ankylosing spondylitis (dated by TCRdb to between 2016 and 2019). Overall study results and their limits: Blood from ankylosing spondylitis patients appeared to be characterized by a TCR beta motif made up of 8 or 9 highly homologous amino acid variants.

Libraries were prepared through 5' RACE. For sequencing, an Illumina HiSeq 2500 was employed. In-frame beta chains were kept once TCRdb had trimmed the public reads at Q25 with fastp and called clones with MiXCR. Identical CDR3 protein sequences are pooled into one entry, listed with their most common genes and DNA. The sample table contains under 550,000 distinct CDR3 sequences; only one count was recorded for roughly 27% of them. 0.89% of the sample is in the top ten clones. Antigens for these TCRs are unknown. The material sequenced was blood, either unsorted or a sorted T cell fraction (not recorded which). Receptors originate from a male donor with ankylosing spondylitis.

As concerns this clonotype: The final CDR3 position lacks the conserved phenylalanine or tryptophan, pointing to a likely read error. The rearrangement links TRBV20-1 to TRBJ2-3; 8 bases fit TRBD1. Trimming removed 1 base from V and 3 bases from J; junction bases left unmatched: 15. Germline-derived CDR1 and CDR2 are DFQATT and SNEGSKA (reference sequence). The CDR3 length is 18 residues. The CDR3 DNA reads TGCAGTGCTAGAGGATGGAGTAAAGACAGGGGCAGAACAGATACGCAGTATTAT. Its translation is CSARGWSKDRGRTDTQYY.

The table lists this clonotype with a few counts. The chain joins TRBV24-1 to TRBJ1-2; 8 bases agree with TRBD1. This CDR3 has 16 residues. The trim removed 2 bases at V and 3 bases at J, leaving 7 bases unmatched. Germline values: CDR1 KGHDR, CDR2 SFDVKD. The CDR3 nucleotides are TGTGCCACCAGTGATTGGGGACAGGTAAAGCACTATGGCTACACCTTC. This translates into CATSDWGQVKHYGYTF.

This clonotype appeared a few times. This sequence joins TRBV5-1 and TRBJ1-2; D not resolved. The V end was cut by 0 bases, the J end by 1 base, with 16 bases between. This CDR3 has 17 residues. Germline V gene sequence: CDR1 SGHRS, CDR2 YFSETQ. CDR3 in DNA: TGCGCCAGCAGCTTGGCGGCAGCGGAACATAATAACTATGGCTACACCTTC. This codes for CASSLAAAEHNNYGYTF.

In DNA form, the CDR3 reads TGTGCCAGCAGCTACCTCTTATCCTACAATGAGCAGTTCTTC. This gives the protein CASSYLLSYNEQFF. V usage is TRBV6-2 or TRBV6-3 and J usage is TRBJ2-1; no definite D call. Germline CDR1 reads MNHEY; CDR2 reads SVGEGT. V gave up 6 bases and J gave up 1 base, with 10 bases separating them. This CDR3 has 14 amino acids.

This clonotype was counted many times. CDR3 residues: CASSLTGPEVTEAFF. CDR3 nucleotides: TGCGCCAGCAGCCTCACGGGGCCGGAGGTAACTGAAGCTTTCTTT. The chain links TRBV5-1 to TRBJ1-1; TRBD1 might be the D (5 bases). The germline V gene encodes CDR1 SGHRS and CDR2 YFSETQ. V was clipped by 4 bases and J by 5 bases, with 18 bases between them. The CDR3 sequence is 15 residues long.

The V and J genes are TRBV12-3 or TRBV12-4 and TRBJ2-3; D is ambiguous. Trimming left V 3 bases short and J 1 base short, with 8 bases between. The CDR3 is 14 residues long. The CDR3 bases are TGTGCCAGCAGTTTTCGGCATGGCACAGATACGCAGTATTTT. Translating gives CASSFRHGTDTQYF.

This sequence joins TRBV19 and TRBJ1-1; 8 bases are shared with TRBD1. CDR1 LNHDA and CDR2 SQIVND come from the germline V gene (reference sequence). The CDR3 is made up of 13 amino acids. J lost 8 bases, V lost 5 bases, and 7 bases had no gene match. CDR3: CASSLGQGMEAFF. The CDR3 bases are TGTGCCAGTAGTTTAGGACAGGGAATGGAAGCTTTCTTT.

J is TRBJ2-7 and V is TRBV5-1; D is unresolved. This CDR3 has 13 residues. Trimming cost V 0 bases and J 3 bases, with 7 bases left between them. CDR1 and CDR2 from the germline V gene are SGHRS and YFSETQ. The CDR3 loop reads CASSLDSFYEQYV. For the CDR3, the DNA is TGCGCCAGCAGCTTGGACAGTTTCTACGAGCAGTACGTC.

This clonotype was observed a handful of times. J is TRBJ1-1 and V is TRBV29-1; D unresolved. CDR1 SQVTM and CDR2 ANQGSEA come from the germline V gene. The CDR3 is 13 amino acids. V dropped 3 bases and J dropped 1 base, with 9 bases sitting between them. CDR3 in DNA: TGCAGCGTTGAGACCTCACCGAACACTGAAGCTTTCTTT. Translated: CSVETSPNTEAFF.

V and J are TRBV3-1 and TRBJ1-5; possible D gene TRBD1, 5 bases. V was cut by 4 bases and J by 2 bases, with 15 bases left in between. The CDR3 spans 16 residues. The germline gives CDR1 LGHDT, CDR2 YNNKEL (reference sequence). The CDR3 nucleotides are TGTGCCAGCAGCCTAGGCAGTGGGACGGGCAATCAGCCCCAGCATTTT. As protein: CASSLGSGTGNQPQHF.

This clonotype showed up just a few times. The chain is built from TRBV24-1 and TRBJ1-3, with TRBD1 as a possible D gene (6 bases). CDR3 length equals 17 residues. The germline V gene encodes CDR1 KGHDR and CDR2 SFDVKD. Between the trimmed V and J ends, which lost 12 bases and 0 bases, there was a span of 23 bases. The CDR3 spells CASSLSDSLFSGNTIYF. For the CDR3, the DNA is TGTGCCTCGAGCCTCTCGGACAGCCTTTTCTCTGGAAACACCATATATTTT.

The V call is TRBV12-3 or TRBV12-4, the J call TRBJ1-2, with 7 bases that match TRBD1. V dropped 0 bases and J dropped 4; count of bases not matched to a gene: 8. This CDR3 contains 16 residues. CDR3 in amino acids: CASSLAQGTESYGYTF. DNA for the CDR3: TGTGCCAGCAGTTTAGCACAGGGGACGGAATCCTATGGCTACACCTTC.

This clonotype has just a few counts. The chain joins TRBV7-9 to TRBJ1-4; D not certain. The CDR3 is 16 residues long. CDR1 SEHNR and CDR2 FQNEAQ come from the germline V gene (reference sequence). V was clipped by 5 bases and J by 0 bases, with 13 bases between them. For the CDR3, the DNA is TGTGCCAGCAGCCCCGCCTTGGGTGCAACTAATGAAAAACTGTTTTTT. The encoded protein is CASSPALGATNEKLFF.

V and J are TRBV3-1 and TRBJ1-1; D uncertain. The CDR3 is made up of 14 amino acids. Trimming removed 1 base at V and 5 bases at J, with 11 bases between. Germline V gene data show CDR1 as LGHDT and CDR2 as YNNKEL (reference sequence). The CDR3 DNA is TGTGCCAGCAGCCAAGTTCAAGGAAAAACTGAAGCTTTCTTT. Amino acid sequence: CASSQVQGKTEAFF. The entire variable domain, with the rest obtained from reference TRBV3-1 and TRBJ1-1, is as follows: DTAVSQTPKYLVTQMGNDKSIKCEQNLGHDTMYWYKQDSKKFLKIMFSYNNKELIINETVPNRFSPKSPDKAHLNLHINSLELGDSAVYFCASSQVQGKTEAFFGQGTRLTVV.

The chain is built from TRBV29-1 and TRBJ2-5; 9 bases are a match to TRBD1. The CDR3 has 12 residues. Germline V CDR1 and CDR2: SQVTM, ANQGSEA. Trimming at V came to 5 bases and at J to 4 bases, leaving 2 bases not matched to a gene. This chain's CDR3 is CSVIQGAETQYF. The CDR3 DNA is TGCAGCGTTATACAGGGGGCAGAGACCCAGTACTTC.

This clonotype turned up a few times. This chain joins TRBV12-3 or TRBV12-4 and TRBJ2-1, with 8 bases that match TRBD1. J gave up 3 bases and V 7 bases, and 8 bases lay outside the gene matches. The CDR3 runs to 15 residues. CDR3 in amino acids: CASTDRQGLYNEQFF. CDR3 in DNA: TGTGCCAGCACCGACCGACAGGGGCTCTACAATGAGCAGTTCTTC.

The chain couples TRBV20-1 to TRBJ2-5; TRBD1 or TRBD2 may be the D gene (5 bases each). Germline loops: CDR1 DFQATT, CDR2 SNEGSKA (reference sequence). The germline V and J ends were trimmed by 3 bases and 4 bases, with 15 bases remaining between them. This CDR3 is built from 14 residues. CDR3 residues: CSASPGQGIETQYF. In DNA, the CDR3 is TGCAGTGCTAGCCCGGGGCAGGGCATAGAGACCCAGTACTTC.

The chain combines TRBV19 with TRBJ2-3; no definite D call. Germline V gene sequence: CDR1 LNHDA, CDR2 SQIVND (reference sequence). There are 13 residues in the CDR3. Deletions cut 7 bases from V and 6 bases from J, with 14 bases between. CDR3 loop: CASKELSWDTQYF. As DNA, the CDR3 is TGTGCCAGTAAGGAGCTCTCCTGGGATACGCAGTATTTT.